Below, 25 T cell receptor beta chains from the same sample are listed, as sequenced in a study of T cell repertoires in cytomegalovirus infection. Their cognate antigens are unknown. One entry per CDR3 protein, called by TCRdb with MiXCR from the reads. The table records around 900,000 distinct CDR3 sequences, around 29% of them present only once. Material: cultured CD8+ T cells from PBMCs, obtained from culture after CMV antigen stimulation. Every receptor here comes from a human donor in good health (CMV status not recorded). Some clones in this sample may be carry-over from other donors' samples.

This clonotype has only a few counts. The chain carries TRBV5-1 and TRBJ2-3, with a possible D match to TRBD2 (6 bases). Germline values: CDR1 SGHRS, CDR2 YFSETQ. The V end was cut by 0 bases, the J end by 6 bases, with 17 bases between. This CDR3 region has 16 residues. Written as DNA, the CDR3 is TGCGCCAGCAGCTTGGTAGCCCCGCCGGGGGAGGATACGCAGTATTTT. Its translation: CASSLVAPPGEDTQYF.

The DNA for the CDR3 is TGTGCCAGCAGCCTCGGGGTAGCGGGGGGTCAAGAGACCCAGTACTTC. Its protein is CASSLGVAGGQETQYF. The J gene is TRBJ2-5, the V gene TRBV6-2 or TRBV6-3, with 10 bases lining up with TRBD2. From germline, CDR1 is MNHEY and CDR2 SVGEGT. Trimming removed 6 bases from V and 2 bases from J; junction bases left unmatched: 9. This CDR3 is 16 amino acids long.

This chain connects TRBV5-1 to TRBJ2-7, with a tentative D call TRBD2 (6 bases). Germline V gene data show CDR1 as SGHRS and CDR2 as YFSETQ. The V gene lost 0 bases and the J gene lost 3 bases, with 13 bases spanning the gap. There are 15 residues in the CDR3. CDR3 nucleotide sequence: TGCGCCAGCAGCTTGGGGGGTGGAGGGGACTACGAGCAGTACGTC. It encodes CASSLGGGGDYEQYV.

CDR3 sequence: CASSEMGQGAFYEQYF. CDR3 in DNA: TGTGCCAGCAGTGAAATGGGACAGGGGGCCTTCTACGAGCAGTACTTC. The rearrangement uses TRBV2 and TRBJ2-7; 12 bases match TRBD1. The CDR3 runs 16 residues. The V gene's germline CDR1 is SNHLY and CDR2 FYNNEI. Germline trimming cut 2 bases from V and 3 bases from J; bases unmatched to any gene: 5.

This clonotype was seen a few times. The chain carries TRBV7-9 and TRBJ2-1; possible D gene TRBD2, 5 bases. Trimming shortened V by 2 bases and J by 3 bases, and 14 bases separated the two germline ends. The germline CDR1 and CDR2 sequences are SEHNR and FQNEAQ (reference sequence). The CDR3 has 16 amino acids. The CDR3 coding sequence is TGTGCCAGCAGCTTAAGGACTCCCCTGGGCTACAATGAGCAGTTCTTC. This gives the protein CASSLRTPLGYNEQFF.

Note on this clonotype: Just one base apart from a much larger clone, this may be a read error. The chain combines TRBV7-8 with TRBJ2-1, with D possibly being TRBD2 (5 bases). Germline lookup yields CDR1 SGHVS and CDR2 FQNEAQ. Trimming cost V 0 bases and J 6 bases, with 27 bases left between them. The CDR3 spans 20 residues. CDR3 region: CASSLAKAGNKDPKRNEQFF. The CDR3 nucleotides read TGTGCCAGCAGCTTAGCGAAGGCGGGCAATAAGGACCCCAAGCGCAATGAGCAGTTCTTC.

The rearrangement links TRBV27 to TRBJ2-7, with D maybe TRBD1 (6 bases). V lost 2 bases and J lost 6, with 11 bases in between. The length of the CDR3 is 13 residues. The germline CDR1 and CDR2 sequences are MNHEY and SMNVEV (reference sequence). The CDR3 DNA is TGTGCCAGCAGTTTAACTACAGGGCTCGAGCAGTACGTC. Translation gives CASSLTTGLEQYV.

This chain connects TRBV12-3 or TRBV12-4 to TRBJ2-2, with D unclear. Trimming removed 3 bases at V and 3 bases at J, with 5 bases between. This CDR3 is built from 13 residues. The CDR3 spells CASSLPYTGELFF. The CDR3 nucleotides read TGTGCCAGCAGTTTGCCATACACCGGGGAGCTGTTTTTT.

This clonotype was counted once. The chain uses TRBV10-3 and TRBJ2-3; TRBD1 matches at 7 bases. The CDR3 length is 14 residues. Losses at the gene ends were 6 bases for V and 2 bases for J; bases not matched to a gene: 5. Germline values: CDR1 ENHRY, CDR2 SYGVKD. CDR3 nucleotides: TGTGCCATCAGACTTGACAGGGACACAGATACGCAGTATTTT. Translation gives CAIRLDRDTDTQYF.

This clonotype was observed a few times. The DNA of the CDR3 is TGTGCCAGCAGTGTAAATTCCCAGGGGGCGAGGGAGCAGTACGTC. Encoded protein: CASSVNSQGAREQYV. V usage is TRBV2 and J usage is TRBJ2-7, with 8 bases matching TRBD1. The CDR3 sequence is 15 residues long. V shed 4 bases and J 7 bases; nucleotides not matched to a gene: 12. Per germline, CDR1 SNHLY and CDR2 FYNNEI.

There are many counts of this clonotype. V is TRBV7-6 and J is TRBJ1-1; D uncertain. Per germline, CDR1 SGHVS and CDR2 FNYEAQ. V dropped 3 bases and J dropped 3 bases, with 20 bases sitting between them. This CDR3 region has 17 residues. The CDR3 region is CASSFHLGRIKDTEAFF. In DNA form, the CDR3 reads TGTGCCAGCAGCTTTCACCTCGGGCGGATAAAAGACACTGAAGCTTTCTTT.

Concerning this clonotype itself: This may stem from a read error, because a much larger clone lies one nucleotide away. The CDR3 does not close with the conserved phenylalanine or tryptophan, likely indicating a read error. This sequence joins TRBV28 and TRBJ2-1; 9 nucleotides agree with TRBD2. The germline V gene encodes CDR1 MDHEN and CDR2 SYDVKM. The CDR3 loop spans 16 amino acids. Trimming took 2 bases from V and 4 from J; bases not matched to a gene: 6. In DNA form, the CDR3 reads TGTGCCAGCAGTTTAGAGCTAGCGGGGAGATACAATGAGCAGTTCGTC. Translated, it gives CASSLELAGRYNEQFV.

The chain employs TRBV27 and TRBJ2-3; D may match TRBD1 or TRBD2 (5 bases each). CDR1 MNHEY and CDR2 SMNVEV come from the germline V gene (reference sequence). The CDR3 is 14 amino acids. V dropped 6 bases and J dropped 5 bases, with 15 bases sitting between them. This chain's CDR3 is CASSVDWGIDTQYF. CDR3 coding DNA: TGTGCCAGCAGCGTCGACTGGGGGATAGATACGCAGTATTTT.

V usage is TRBV19 and J usage is TRBJ2-5; TRBD1 agrees at 8 bases. The CDR3 extends over 15 amino acids. J lost 9 bases, V lost 3 bases, and 12 bases had no gene match. Germline assignment: CDR1 LNHDA and CDR2 SQIVND (reference sequence). The CDR3 DNA sequence: TGTGCCAGTAGTATCGACGGACAGGGCATTAAAGCCCAGTACTTC. Translating it yields CASSIDGQGIKAQYF.

V gene TRBV19 combines with J gene TRBJ1-1; TRBD1 is a possible D gene (6 bases). The CDR3 runs to 14 residues. V lost 6 bases and J 4 bases, leaving 15 bases between the germline ends. The germline V gene has CDR1 LNHDA and CDR2 SQIVND (reference sequence). CDR3 protein: CASRMSEGGTEAFF. CDR3 in DNA: TGTGCCAGTAGGATGAGCGAGGGGGGCACTGAAGCTTTCTTT.

This clonotype appeared a few times. The chain couples TRBV6-2 or TRBV6-3 to TRBJ2-7; D gene uncertain. V was shortened by 4 bases and J by 5 bases, with 15 bases between the two germline ends. Per germline, CDR1 MNHEY and CDR2 SVGEGT. The CDR3 is 14 amino acids. CDR3 coding DNA: TGTGCCAGCAGTTCTCCCGGACCCTGGGACGAGCAGTACTTC. Translated: CASSSPGPWDEQYF.

As regards this clonotype: It may be a read error: a sequence one base away is much more abundant. The conserved phenylalanine or tryptophan is not found at the CDR3 terminus, so this likely reflects a read error. The CDR3 reads CASSSRQGAADTQYS. CDR3 nucleotides: TGTGCCAGCAGCTCTCGACAGGGGGCTGCAGATACGCAGTATTCT. V is TRBV7-3 and J is TRBJ2-3; TRBD1 aligns across 10 bases. The germline V gene has CDR1 SGHTA and CDR2 FQGTGA. The CDR3 length is 15 residues. V dropped 4 bases and J dropped 4; count of bases not matched to a gene: 5.

Note on this clonotype: The germline gene is not matched at one end of the junction; a read error may be the cause. This chain joins TRBV12-3 or TRBV12-4 and TRBJ2-2; unclear D gene. The length of the CDR3 is 13 residues. CDR3 in DNA: TGTGCCAACAGTCCCCCTGGGGCCGGGGAGCTGTTTTTT. It yields the protein CANSPPGAGELFF.

The genes are TRBV6-6 and TRBJ2-7; 10 nucleotides match TRBD1. V gave up 0 bases and J gave up 4 bases; unmatched junction bases: 15. The CDR3 length is 19 residues. Germline-derived CDR1 and CDR2 are MNHNY and SVGAGI (reference sequence). This CDR3 reads CASSYSDPQQGTGVYEQYF. The CDR3 nucleotides are TGTGCCAGCAGTTACTCAGACCCACAGCAGGGGACAGGGGTATACGAGCAGTACTTC.

This clonotype has ten or more counts. The chain uses TRBV7-8 and TRBJ2-3; D not resolved. The germline gives CDR1 SGHVS, CDR2 FQNEAQ. V dropped 4 bases and J dropped 0 bases, with 8 bases sitting between them. This CDR3 region has 14 residues. The CDR3 sequence is CASSSETSTDTQYF. The CDR3 region has the DNA TGTGCCAGCAGCTCGGAGACTAGCACAGATACGCAGTATTTT. Drawing the rest from reference TRBV7-8 and TRBJ2-3, the complete variable domain is GAGVSQSPRYKVAKRGQDVALRCDPISGHVSLFWYQQALGQGPEFLTYFQNEAQLDKSGLPSDRFFAERPEGSVSTLKIQRTQQEDSAVYLCASSSETSTDTQYFGPGTRLTVL.

This clonotype was found a few times. The CDR3 here is CASKIPGENTEAFF. CDR3 coding DNA: TGTGCCAGCAAGATCCCGGGAGAGAACACTGAAGCTTTCTTT. The rearrangement links TRBV11-2 to TRBJ1-1, with unresolved D. The CDR3 totals 14 residues. Germline V CDR1 and CDR2: SGHAT, FQNNGV. The V gene lost 7 bases and the J gene lost 1 base, with 13 bases spanning the gap.

The chain uses TRBV6-5 and TRBJ1-2; D possibly corresponds to TRBD1 (5 bases). V was shortened by 7 bases and J by 4 bases, with 13 bases between the two germline ends. Germline V gene data show CDR1 as MNHEY and CDR2 as SVGAGI. There are 13 residues in the CDR3. The CDR3 loop reads CASTLGPSYGYTF. As DNA, the CDR3 is TGTGCCAGCACCCTGGGACCCAGCTATGGCTACACCTTC.

At least ten counts were recorded for this clonotype. The rearrangement links TRBV7-9 to TRBJ1-1; D is possibly TRBD1 (5 bases). CDR1 is SEHNR and CDR2 is FQNEAQ in the germline V gene (reference sequence). The germline V and J ends were trimmed by 0 bases and 0 bases, with 8 bases remaining between them. This CDR3 is 15 amino acids long. The DNA for the CDR3 is TGTGCCAGCAGCTTAGCTGGGGGATTGAACACTGAAGCTTTCTTT. Protein sequence: CASSLAGGLNTEAFF.

CDR3 loop: CASSVGRTTNEKLFF. The CDR3 nucleotides are TGTGCCAGCAGTGTTGGACGGACAACTAATGAAAAACTGTTTTTT. The chain uses TRBV27 and TRBJ1-4; D not resolved. Germline V lookup: CDR1 MNHEY, CDR2 SMNVEV (reference sequence). The V and J ends lost 5 bases and 0 bases respectively, with 10 bases between them. The CDR3 is 15 residues long.

This clonotype was counted at least ten times. The chain couples TRBV12-3 or TRBV12-4 to TRBJ2-2; D may be TRBD1 or TRBD2 (6 bases each). This CDR3 spans 16 amino acids. V lost 8 bases and J 4 bases, leaving 20 bases between the germline ends. CDR3 sequence reads: CASYAEVGGSTGELFF. In nucleotides, the CDR3 is TGTGCCAGCTACGCTGAAGTGGGGGGCAGCACCGGGGAGCTGTTTTTT.